This TCR beta chain was identified during a study of blood T cells in healthy people across ages. Findings and limits, study-wide: It was not possible, with unsorted PBMCs, to conclusively compare naive and antigen-experienced cells.

Each donor was a healthy Caucasian individual from Russia, aged roughly 6 to 90. A remark on this clonotype: What it recognizes is unknown. The conserved phenylalanine or tryptophan is not found at the CDR3 terminus, so this likely reflects a read error.

Together with a sample-barcoded 5' primer, a J-beta primer mix was included in a second PCR lasting about 7 to 12 cycles. Each cDNA molecule was tagged by a template-switch adaptor with 12 random nucleotides. MiXCR, run by TCRdb on the 5' RACE reads, gives a single entry per CDR3 protein. The profile shows 650,000 or so distinct CDR3 sequences, roughly half of them singletons. This CDR3 is built from 14 residues. The trim removed 5 bases at V and 7 bases at J, leaving 8 bases unmatched. CDR1 is MNHEY, CDR2 SVGAGI, per germline. The chain combines TRBV6-5 with TRBJ2-1; 7 bases agree with TRBD1. This TCR was sampled from a woman of 80 years or more in good health. Sequencing was performed on blood. The CDR3 region is CASSPTGTENEQFL. As DNA, the CDR3 is TGTGCCAGCAGTCCAACCGGGACAGAGAATGAGCAGTTCTTG.